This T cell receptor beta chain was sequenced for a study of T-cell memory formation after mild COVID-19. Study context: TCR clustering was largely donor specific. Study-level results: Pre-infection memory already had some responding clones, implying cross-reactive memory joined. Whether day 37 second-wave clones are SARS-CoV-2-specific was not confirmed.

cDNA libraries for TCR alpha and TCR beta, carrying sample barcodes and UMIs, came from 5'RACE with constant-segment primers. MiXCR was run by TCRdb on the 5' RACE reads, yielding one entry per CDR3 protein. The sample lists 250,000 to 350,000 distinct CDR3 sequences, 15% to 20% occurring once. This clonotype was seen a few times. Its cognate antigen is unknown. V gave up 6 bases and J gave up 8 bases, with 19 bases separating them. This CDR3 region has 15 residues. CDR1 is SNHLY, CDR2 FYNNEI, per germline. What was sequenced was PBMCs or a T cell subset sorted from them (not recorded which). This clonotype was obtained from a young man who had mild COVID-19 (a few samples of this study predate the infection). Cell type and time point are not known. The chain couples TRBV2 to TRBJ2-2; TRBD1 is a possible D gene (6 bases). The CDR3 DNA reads TGTGCCAGCAGCGGATTAACAGGGAAGTTGGGGGAGCTGTTTTTT. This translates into CASSGLTGKLGELFF.